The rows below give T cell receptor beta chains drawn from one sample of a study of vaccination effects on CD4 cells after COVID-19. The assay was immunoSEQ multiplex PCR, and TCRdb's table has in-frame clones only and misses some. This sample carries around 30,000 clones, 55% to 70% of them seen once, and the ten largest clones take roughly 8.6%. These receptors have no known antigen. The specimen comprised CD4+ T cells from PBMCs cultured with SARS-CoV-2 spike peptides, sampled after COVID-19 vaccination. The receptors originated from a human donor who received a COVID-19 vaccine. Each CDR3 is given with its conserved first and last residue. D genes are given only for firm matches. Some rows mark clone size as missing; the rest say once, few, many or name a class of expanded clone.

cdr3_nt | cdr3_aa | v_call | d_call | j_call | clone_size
TGCGCCAGCAGTGAGTCCGATTCAATTTATGAGCAGTTCTTC | CASSESDSIYEQFF | TRBV10-1 | - | TRBJ2-1 | -
TGCGCCAGCAGGCCAGACCCCGAACAGCCCCAGCATTTT | CASRPDPEQPQHF | TRBV10-2 | - | TRBJ1-5 | -
TGCGCCAGCAGCCTGCAGGGTTCGAACACTGAAGCTTTCTTT | CASSLQGSNTEAFF | TRBV5-1 | - | TRBJ1-1 | -
TGTGCCAGCAGCCAAACCGGGACAGGGGATATAACCCAGTACTTC | CASSQTGTGDITQYF | TRBV7-6 | TRBD1 | TRBJ2-5 | -
TGCGCCAGCAGCCAAGGCGGAGGGGGGACCTATGGCTACACCTTC | CASSQGGGGTYGYTF | TRBV4-1 | - | TRBJ1-2 | -
TGTGCCAGCAGCCAAGATAGGGCCCTAGCGGACTACAAGCAGTACTTC | CASSQDRALADYKQYF | TRBV4-2 | TRBD2 | TRBJ2-7 | -
TGTGCCAGCAGTTACTCCGGCGGGGGGAACTACGAGCAGTACTTC | CASSYSGGGNYEQYF | TRBV6-5 | TRBD2 | TRBJ2-7 | -
TGTGCCAGCAGCCAAGTTAACGAGCAGTACTTC | CASSQVNEQYF | TRBV3-1/TRBV3-2 | - | TRBJ2-7 | -
TGTGCCAGCAGGGAACAGGGAGAAGGGGAAAAACTGTTTTTT | CASREQGEGEKLFF | TRBV2 | - | TRBJ1-4 | -
TGTGCCAGCAGCTTTTACGGACGGCGTACCGGGGAGCTGTTTTTT | CASSFYGRRTGELFF | TRBV13 | - | TRBJ2-2 | -
TGTGCCAGCTCTCCGAGGGGGACAGACGAGCAGTACTTC | CASSPRGTDEQYF | TRBV18 | TRBD1 | TRBJ2-7 | once
TGTGCCAGCAGTTCATCGGGGGGAAAACTGTTTTTT | CASSSSGGKLFF | TRBV12-3/TRBV12-4 | - | TRBJ1-4 | -
TGTGCCAGCAGGGTCGAGACCCAGTACTTC | CASRVETQYF | TRBV6-5 | - | TRBJ2-5 | -
TGTGCCACCAGTGACTCGGACAGGGAGCAGTACTTC | CATSDSDREQYF | TRBV24-1 | TRBD1 | TRBJ2-7 | -
TGTGCCAGCAGCAAAGCGCTTTTACAGGGGGCTGGGGCCAACGTCCTGACTTTC | CASSKALLQGAGANVLTF | TRBV21-1 | - | TRBJ2-6 | -
TGCGCCAGCAGCTTCATCCTGGGCGGTAATTCACCCCTCCACTTT | CASSFILGGNSPLHF | TRBV4-1 | - | TRBJ1-6 | few
TGTGCCACCAGTAGGACAGGGCGAGAGACCCAGTACTTC | CATSRTGRETQYF | TRBV2 | TRBD1 | TRBJ2-5 | -
TGTGCCAGCAGTGACGGGGGCCGACGGACTGAAGCTTTCTTT | CASSDGGRRTEAFF | TRBV6-1 | - | TRBJ1-1 | -
TGCGCCAGCAGCCCTAGACTGACAGGGGCAATGAACACTGAAGCTTTCTTT | CASSPRLTGAMNTEAFF | TRBV4-1 | TRBD1 | TRBJ1-1 | -
TGTGCCAGCAGTTACGGGGACCTTAACACTGAAGCTTTCTTT | CASSYGDLNTEAFF | TRBV6-5 | - | TRBJ1-1 | few
TGCGCCAGCAGCTCCGGGGGTAACTATGGCTACACCTTC | CASSSGGNYGYTF | TRBV5-1 | - | TRBJ1-2 | -
TGTGCCAGCAGCCAGACAGACGAGCAGTACTTC | CASSQTDEQYF | TRBV5-6 | - | TRBJ2-7 | few
TGCGCCAGCAGTGATTGGGACCAGGATCTATACGGCTACACCTTC | CASSDWDQDLYGYTF | TRBV10-2 | - | TRBJ1-2 | -
TGTGCCAGCAGCGTAGGAGAGGGAGGAAAACTGTTTTTT | CASSVGEGGKLFF | TRBV9 | - | TRBJ1-4 | few
TGTGCCAGCGAGGGGCAGGGAGTGAACACTGAAGCTTTCTTT | CASEGQGVNTEAFF | TRBV2 | - | TRBJ1-1 | -
TGTGCCAGCGACACACTCGGCACAGGGGGAAGGTTCTACAATGAGCAGTTCTTC | CASDTLGTGGRFYNEQFF | TRBV18 | TRBD1 | TRBJ2-1 | few
TGCAGCGCCGAAGGGTCTCAGGGGAACATGAACACTGAAGCTTTCTTT | CSAEGSQGNMNTEAFF | TRBV29-1 | - | TRBJ1-1 | -